This T cell receptor beta chain appears in the sequencing data of a study of blood T cell repertoires in COVID-19. For the study at large: Material from acute and convalescent COVID-19 was sourced from the United States, Italy and Spain. T cells, B-cell-depleted T cells, or PBMCs supplied cDNA or gDNA.

Authors' data handling: For nucleated cells, counts were estimated from reference gene primer amplification. Sequencing was performed with immunoSEQ multiplex PCR; in TCRdb, only in-frame clones are kept and a portion is missing. V and J calls and clone size are as listed in that table; D and trimming were resolved from the DNA. The sample includes roughly 220,000 clones, over 70% of them seen just once. Sequencing used peripheral blood. This sequence originates from a woman aged 70-85 years with acute or convalescent COVID-19.

This CDR3 reads CASSARPGRRSQSGYTF. In DNA, the CDR3 is TGTGCCAGCAGTGCCAGACCGGGGAGACGTAGCCAGTCTGGCTACACCTTC. The V gene is TRBV2, the J gene TRBJ1-2; D uncertain. V dropped 4 bases and J dropped 7 bases, with 25 bases sitting between them. This CDR3 region has 17 residues. Germline CDR1 SNHLY, CDR2 FYNNEI. The whole variable domain, filled in from reference TRBV2 and TRBJ1-2, reads EPEVTQTPSHQVTQMGQEVILRCVPISNHLYFYWYRQILGQKVEFLVSFYNNEISEKSEIFDDQFSVERPDGSNFTLKIRSTKLEDSAMYFCASSARPGRRSQSGYTFGSGTRLTVV.